These 9 T cell receptor beta chains were sequenced from one sample in a study of shared clonotypes between healthy human individuals. Method: immunoSEQ multiplex PCR; TCRdb's copy keeps in-frame clones and lacks some. The data hold roughly 1 million clones, with 78% observed a single time. The sequenced sample consisted of memory CD4+ T cells from PBMCs. Specified subset: CD45RA-negative fraction. The receptors were gathered from a man between 18 and 35 years old in good health. Some clones in this sample may be carry-over from other donors' samples.

This clone has a single count. V is TRBV6-5 and J is TRBJ2-4; D tentatively reads TRBD1 or TRBD2 (5 bases each). Trimming stripped 4 bases from V and 5 bases from J, with 12 bases between. Germline CDR1 MNHEY, CDR2 SVGAGI. CDR3 length: 14 amino acids. The CDR3 is CASSSGTTENIQYF. The CDR3 bases are TGTGCCAGCAGTTCCGGGACCACAGAAAACATTCAGTACTTC.

This chain uses TRBV11-2 with TRBJ2-5, with D unresolved. The J call is uncertain, as TRBJ2-7 better fits the DNA end. The CDR3 contains 13 residues. The V gene's germline CDR1 is SGHAT and CDR2 FQNNGV. CDR3 nucleotides: TGTGCCAGCAGCTTAGATCTTGGGGACGAGCAGTACTTC. Translation gives CASSLDLGDEQYF.

The chain carries TRBV9 and TRBJ1-1, with a tentative D call TRBD1 (6 bases). The CDR3 is 15 amino acids. V was cut by 4 bases and J by 0 bases, with 13 bases left in between. The germline V gene has CDR1 SGDLS and CDR2 YYNGEE. The CDR3 protein is CASSPRTAMNTEAFF. CDR3 coding DNA: TGTGCCAGCAGCCCGAGGACAGCCATGAACACTGAAGCTTTCTTT.

The chain has TRBV9 and TRBJ1-5; D may be TRBD1 (5 bases). V dropped 1 base and J dropped 4 bases, with 12 bases sitting between them. The CDR3 consists of 15 residues. CDR1 is SGDLS, CDR2 YYNGEE, per germline. The CDR3 DNA reads TGTGCCAGCAGCGTATGGGACGGACCAAATCAGCCCCAGCATTTT. Its protein product is CASSVWDGPNQPQHF.

The genes are TRBV30 and TRBJ2-3, with 7 bases matching TRBD2. This CDR3 contains 14 residues. V was pared by 3 bases and J by 6 bases, with 9 bases of the junction left unmatched. From germline, CDR1 is GTSNPN and CDR2 SVGIG (reference sequence). In DNA, the CDR3 is TGTGCCTGGAGCTCGGGAGGCCGGGGCGATACGCAGTATTTT. This codes for CAWSSGGRGDTQYF.

This sequence joins TRBV9 and TRBJ2-2, with D possibly TRBD1 on 5 matching bases. Germline V CDR1 and CDR2: SGDLS, YYNGEE. This CDR3 is built from 14 residues. V dropped 0 bases and J dropped 7 bases, with 10 bases sitting between them. CDR3: CASSVAQGYGELFF. The CDR3 coding sequence is TGTGCCAGCAGCGTAGCGCAGGGTTACGGGGAGCTGTTTTTT.

This chain uses TRBV7-2 with TRBJ2-2; weak D call: TRBD1 (7 bases). V was shortened by 5 bases and J by 6 bases, with 19 bases between the two germline ends. The CDR3 sequence is 16 residues long. Germline CDR1 reads SGHTA; CDR2 reads FQGNSA. The CDR3 nucleotides read TGTGCCAGCAGCACCCCCGCGGGACAGAGATCCGGGGAGCTGTTTTTT. Encoded protein: CASSTPAGQRSGELFF.

This clone was found a few times. The rearrangement joins TRBV9 to TRBJ1-1; D unclear. V gave up 0 bases and J gave up 3 bases, with 9 bases separating them. From germline, CDR1 is SGDLS and CDR2 YYNGEE. CDR3 length: 14 residues. This CDR3 reads CASSVVTRDTEAFF. In DNA, the CDR3 is TGTGCCAGCAGCGTAGTGACCCGGGACACTGAAGCTTTCTTT. The full variable domain, its missing parts supplied by reference TRBV9 and TRBJ1-1, is DSGVTQTPKHLITATGQRVTLRCSPRSGDLSVYWYQQSLDQGLQFLIQYYNGEERAKGNILERFSAQQFPDLHSELNLSSLELGDSALYFCASSVVTRDTEAFFGQGTRLTVV.

This clone was seen a few times. The CDR3 loop is CASSWGDGGGPQHF. The CDR3 bases are TGTGCCAGCAGCTGGGGGGACGGCGGGGGACCCCAGCATTTT. This rearrangement joins TRBV5-6 to TRBJ1-5, with a weak D call TRBD1 (5 bases). Trimming cost V 3 bases and J 10 bases, with 17 bases left between them. Germline loops: CDR1 SGHDT, CDR2 YYEEEE. The CDR3 extends over 14 amino acids.